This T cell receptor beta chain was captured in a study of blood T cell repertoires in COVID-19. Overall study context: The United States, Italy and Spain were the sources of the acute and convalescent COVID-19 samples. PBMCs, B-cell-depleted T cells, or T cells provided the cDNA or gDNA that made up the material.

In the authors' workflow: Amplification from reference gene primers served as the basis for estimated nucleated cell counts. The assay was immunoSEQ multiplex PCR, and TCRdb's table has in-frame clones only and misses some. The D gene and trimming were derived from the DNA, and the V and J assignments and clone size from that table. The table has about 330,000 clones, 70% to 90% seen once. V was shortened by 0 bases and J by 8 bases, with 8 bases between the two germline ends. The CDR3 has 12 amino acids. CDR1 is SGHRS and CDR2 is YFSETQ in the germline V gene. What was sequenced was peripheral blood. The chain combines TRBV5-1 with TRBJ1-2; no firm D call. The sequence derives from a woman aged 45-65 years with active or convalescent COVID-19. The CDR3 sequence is CASSLEGGGYTF. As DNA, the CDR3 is TGCGCCAGCAGCTTGGAAGGAGGAGGCTACACCTTC. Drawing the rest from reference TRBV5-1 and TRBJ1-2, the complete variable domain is KAGVTQTPRYLIKTRGQQVTLSCSPISGHRSVSWYQQTPGQGLQFLFEYFSETQRNKGNFPGRFSGRQFSNSRSEMNVSTLELGDSALYLCASSLEGGGYTFGSGTRLTVV.